This T cell receptor beta chain was found in a study of lymphopenia after photon versus proton radiotherapy. Study conclusions and caveats: A bigger post-nadir fall in TCR diversity correlated inversely with survival time in deceased patients. Under photons, naive T cells and diversity fell while effector/memory populations rose. Only patients who died were analyzed for survival; proton advantage is unproven. After the lymphocyte nadir, photon-treated repertoires showed oligoclonal expansion, especially of CD8+ Temra cells.

This clone showed up just a few times. The antigen is unknown. Assay: immunoSEQ multiplex PCR; the TCRdb copy retains only in-frame clones and omits some. The table has approximately 50,000 clones, more than 70% seen once. This sample comprised peripheral blood, obtained from a patient treated with photon-based radiotherapy. This TCR derives from a man aged 45 to 65 with gastric cancer.

DNA for the CDR3: TGTGCCAGTAGTATGAGGGGGGCCTGGGAGACCCAGTACTTC. This codes for CASSMRGAWETQYF. The genes are TRBV19 and TRBJ2-5, with D perhaps given as TRBD1 or TRBD2 (6 bases each). V lost 3 bases and J lost 5, with 13 bases in between. CDR3 length: 14 amino acids. Germline V lookup: CDR1 LNHDA, CDR2 SQIVND (reference sequence).